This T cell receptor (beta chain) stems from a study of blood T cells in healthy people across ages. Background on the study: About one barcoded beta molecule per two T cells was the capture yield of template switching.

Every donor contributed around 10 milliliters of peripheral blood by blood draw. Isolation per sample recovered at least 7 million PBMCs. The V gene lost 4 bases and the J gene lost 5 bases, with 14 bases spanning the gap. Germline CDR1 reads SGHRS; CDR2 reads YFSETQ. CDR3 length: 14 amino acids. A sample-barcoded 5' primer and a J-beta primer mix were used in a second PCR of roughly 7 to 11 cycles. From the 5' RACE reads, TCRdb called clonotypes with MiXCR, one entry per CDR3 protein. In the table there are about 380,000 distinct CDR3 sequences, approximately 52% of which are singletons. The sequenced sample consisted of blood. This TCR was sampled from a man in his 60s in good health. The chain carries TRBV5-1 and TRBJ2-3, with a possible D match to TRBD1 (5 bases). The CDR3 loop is CASSLTLREDTQYF. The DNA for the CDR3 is TGCGCCAGCAGCCTAACCCTCAGGGAAGATACGCAGTATTTT.